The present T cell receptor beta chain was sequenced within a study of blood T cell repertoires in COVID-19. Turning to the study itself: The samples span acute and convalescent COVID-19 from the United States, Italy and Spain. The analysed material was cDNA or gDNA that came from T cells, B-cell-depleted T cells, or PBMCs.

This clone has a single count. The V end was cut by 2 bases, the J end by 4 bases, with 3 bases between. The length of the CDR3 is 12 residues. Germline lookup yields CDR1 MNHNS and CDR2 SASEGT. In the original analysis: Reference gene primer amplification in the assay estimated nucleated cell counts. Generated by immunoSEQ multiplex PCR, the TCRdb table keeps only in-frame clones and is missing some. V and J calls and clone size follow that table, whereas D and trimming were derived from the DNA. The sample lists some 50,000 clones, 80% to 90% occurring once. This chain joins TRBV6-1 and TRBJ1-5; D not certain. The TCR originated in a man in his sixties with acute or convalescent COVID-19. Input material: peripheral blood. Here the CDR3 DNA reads TGTGCCAGCAGTGAATCGAATCAGCCCCAGCATTTT. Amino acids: CASSESNQPQHF.